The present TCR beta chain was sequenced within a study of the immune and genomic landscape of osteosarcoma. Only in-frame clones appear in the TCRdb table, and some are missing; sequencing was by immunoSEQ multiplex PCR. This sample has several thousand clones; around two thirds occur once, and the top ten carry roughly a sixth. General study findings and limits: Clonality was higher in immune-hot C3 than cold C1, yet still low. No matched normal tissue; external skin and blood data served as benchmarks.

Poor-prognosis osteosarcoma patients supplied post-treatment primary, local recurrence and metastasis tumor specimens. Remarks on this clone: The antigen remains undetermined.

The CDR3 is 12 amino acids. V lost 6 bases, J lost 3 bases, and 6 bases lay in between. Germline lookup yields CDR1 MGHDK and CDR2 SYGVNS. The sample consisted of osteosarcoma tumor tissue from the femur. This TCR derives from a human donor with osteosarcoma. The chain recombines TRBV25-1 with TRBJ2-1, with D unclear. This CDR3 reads CASSRNYNEQFF. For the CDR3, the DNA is TGTGCCAGCAGCCGAAACTACAATGAGCAGTTCTTC.